The clone carrying this T cell receptor beta chain was seen more than once but under ten times. Its specificity is not known. This specimen belongs to a study of T cells in Graves' hyperthyroidism and ophthalmopathy. This CDR3 contains 17 residues. Per germline, CDR1 LNHDA and CDR2 SQIVND (reference sequence). V was pared by 4 bases and J by 2 bases, with 5 bases of the junction left unmatched. It was RNA transcripts that yielded the amplified TCR beta CDR3 regions. With the HTBI primer set, the TCR CDR3 went through a first round of RT-PCR. Using its own MiXCR run on the multiplex PCR reads, TCRdb lists one record per CDR3 protein. The sample contains 500,000 to 650,000 distinct CDR3 sequences, under 20% of which appear only once. Study-wide findings and caveats: Among thyroid clonotypes expanded above 0.001, most also appeared in blood. By a 13 V-J model, ophthalmopathy was set apart from stable hyperthyroidism.

Sample: blood. This sequence was found in a woman under 30 with Graves' ophthalmopathy. The V gene is TRBV19, the J gene TRBJ2-3; 14 positions agree with TRBD2. The CDR3 loop reads CASSTGTSGGYTDTQYF. The CDR3 bases are TGTGCCAGTAGTACCGGGACTAGCGGGGGATACACAGATACGCAGTATTTT.